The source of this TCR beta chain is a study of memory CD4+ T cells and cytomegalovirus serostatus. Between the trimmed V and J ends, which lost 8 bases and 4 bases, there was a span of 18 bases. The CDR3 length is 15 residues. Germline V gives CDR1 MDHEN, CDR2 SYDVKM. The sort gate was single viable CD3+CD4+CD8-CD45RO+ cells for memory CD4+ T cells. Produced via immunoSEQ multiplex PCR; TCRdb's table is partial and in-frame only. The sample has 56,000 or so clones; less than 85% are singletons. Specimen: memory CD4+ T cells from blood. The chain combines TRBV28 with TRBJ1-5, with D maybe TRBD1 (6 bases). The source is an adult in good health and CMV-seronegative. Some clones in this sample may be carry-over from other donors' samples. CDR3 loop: CASCRGEASNQPQHF. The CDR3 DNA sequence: TGTGCCAGCTGCAGGGGTGAAGCCTCAAATCAGCCCCAGCATTTT.